One sample yielded the 4 T cell receptor beta chains listed below, sequenced in a study of Graves' ophthalmopathy and Graves' hyperthyroidism (dated 2018 in TCRdb). The instrument given in TCRdb is Illumina HiSeq 2000. TCR beta CDR3 regions were amplified from RNA transcripts for repertoire sequencing. A first-round RT-PCR used HTBI primers with the Qiagen OneStep RT-PCR kit, followed by a second-round multiplex PCR, size selection and purification. The raw public reads went through TCRdb reprocessing: fastp at Q25, MiXCR clone calling, in-frame beta chains kept. CDR3 protein sequences are deduplicated, and each keeps its most common genes and DNA. The sample table shows about 390,000 distinct CDR3 sequences, and approximately 18% are seen once. Together, the top ten hold roughly 2.4% of the sample. Sequences were obtained from peripheral blood. Source of these receptors: an adult woman with stable Graves' hyperthyroidism.

The table lists this clonotype with many counts. V and J are TRBV20-1 and TRBJ1-1, with D tentatively TRBD1 (5 bases). V lost 5 bases and J 0 bases, leaving 22 bases between the germline ends. The germline CDR1 and CDR2 sequences are DFQATT and SNEGSKA (reference sequence). The CDR3 length is 17 residues. The CDR3 DNA follows: TGCAGTGCTTTCCCCGTCCAGGGATCCGGCTTGAACACTGAAGCTTTCTTT. Protein sequence: CSAFPVQGSGLNTEAFF.

This clonotype was counted many times. The chain couples TRBV6-5 to TRBJ2-7, with D possibly matching TRBD1 (7 bases). The CDR3 runs to 16 residues. Trimming pared 0 bases from V and 4 bases from J, leaving 16 bases between. Germline CDR1 reads MNHEY; CDR2 reads SVGAGI. The CDR3: CASSYSGGGEGYEQYF. For the CDR3, the DNA is TGTGCCAGCAGTTACTCCGGAGGGGGCGAAGGGTACGAGCAGTACTTC.

This clonotype has at least ten counts. The chain uses TRBV4-3 and TRBJ2-2; D could derive from TRBD1 or TRBD2 (5 bases each). This CDR3 contains 15 residues. Germline V gene data show CDR1 as LGHNA and CDR2 as YSLEER. V dropped 1 base and J dropped 3 bases, with 9 bases sitting between them. CDR3 loop: CASSQGDRYTGELFF. In DNA form, the CDR3 reads TGCGCCAGCAGCCAAGGGGACCGTTACACCGGGGAGCTGTTTTTT.

This clonotype was detected ten times or more. The chain's CDR3 is CASSYGAFSYNSPLHF. The DNA for the CDR3 is TGTGCCAGCAGTTACGGCGCCTTCTCCTATAATTCACCCCTCCACTTT. The chain carries TRBV6-2 or TRBV6-3 and TRBJ1-6, with D unclear. In germline, CDR1 is MNHEY, CDR2 SVGEGT. The V end lost 2 bases, the J end lost 0 bases, and 8 bases lay between the germline ends. CDR3 length: 16 amino acids.